Following are 3 T cell receptor beta chains from one sample sequenced in a study of CD4 T cells in relation to SARS-CoV-2 and coronaviruses (dated by TCRdb to about 2021). These receptors have no known antigen. The library was obtained by the immunoSEQ multiplex PCR assay. This is the immuneACCESS table as TCRdb keeps it, with only in-frame sequences that have V and J called. A part of the clones is gone; compared with another copy, unresolved V genes explain less than half, and the rest is unexplained. The sample table contains tens of thousands of clones; only one count was recorded for around 77% of them. In total, the top ten clones hold roughly 22% of the sample. Sequencing was performed on memory CD4+ T cells from PBMCs, cultured in vitro. The cell subset or site label of this sample denotes: memory (non-naive) CD4+ T cells. The origin of the receptors is an adult with COVID-19.

Only one count was recorded for this clone. CDR3: CASTDLARNTIYF. In DNA, the CDR3 is TGTGCCAGCACAGACCTGGCTCGAAACACCATATATTTT. The chain employs TRBV2 and TRBJ1-3, with D unclear. V lost 7 bases and J lost 5, with 12 bases in between. The CDR3 runs 13 residues. Germline V gene data show CDR1 as SNHLY and CDR2 as FYNNEI.

CDR3 DNA sequence: TGTGCCAGCAGCTTAGGACTAGCGGGAGAGAATGAGCAGTTCTTC. Translated: CASSLGLAGENEQFF. The genes are TRBV7-8 and TRBJ2-1, with 12 bases fitting TRBD2. V shed 1 base and J 7 bases; nucleotides not matched to a gene: 2. The CDR3 contains 15 residues. From germline, CDR1 is SGHVS and CDR2 FQNEAQ.

V usage is TRBV11-1 and J usage is TRBJ2-1; possibly TRBD1 or TRBD2 for D (5 bases each). The CDR3 is 17 residues long. The V gene's germline CDR1 is SGHAT and CDR2 FQDESV (reference sequence). Between the trimmed V and J ends, which lost 0 bases and 2 bases, there was a span of 14 bases. The CDR3 coding sequence is TGTGCCAGCAGCTTAGCGGCCGGGACCCCAACCTACAATGAGCAGTTCTTC. Translating gives CASSLAAGTPTYNEQFF.